Reported below is one TCR beta chain. As yet, its antigen is unknown. These data come from a study of cytomegalovirus exposure and HLA in healthy donors. There are 14 residues in the CDR3. V lost 3 bases and J 2 bases, leaving 11 bases between the germline ends. The V gene's germline CDR1 is WNHNN and CDR2 SYGVQD (reference sequence). Researchers ran the PCR with 60 Vbeta and 13 Jbeta primers. Original processing notes: The count from a later analysis was some 76 million unique TCR beta chains, 9 million to 12 million of them shared. Using immunoSEQ multiplex PCR, the repertoire was profiled, and TCRdb retains in-frame clones only, with some absent. From that table come the V and J calls and clone size; the DNA was used to work out D and trimming. The table shows fewer than 250,000 clones, with 82% occurring only once. Study conclusions and caveats: Analysis performed later found about 17,000 TCR beta sequences associated with HLA alleles at 0.05 false discovery rate. Among the CMV-associated chains, three were confirmed in vitro as specific for CMV antigens.

This clonotype originated in a man in his forties or fifties in good health and CMV-seropositive. The sample comprised PBMCs. V gene TRBV10-1 combines with J gene TRBJ2-7; D might be TRBD1 (6 bases). CDR3 sequence: CASSDRTDTYEQYF. The CDR3 coding sequence is TGCGCCAGCAGTGACCGGACAGATACCTACGAGCAGTACTTC.